The rows below give T cell receptor beta chains drawn from one sample of a study of breast tumors, draining lymph nodes, adjacent tissues. TCRdb ran MiXCR on the multiplex PCR reads and lists one entry per CDR3 protein. The repertoire holds some 85,000 distinct CDR3 sequences, with approximately 29% as singletons. Sequencing was performed on axillary lymph node tissue. Receptors originate from a female donor with breast cancer. Some clones in this sample may be carry-over from other donors' samples. CDR3s leave out the opening cysteine and the closing phenylalanine or tryptophan.

V gene: TRBV6-1; J gene: TRBJ2-3; CDR3 protein: ASTNRGQGFTDTQY
V gene: TRBV5-1; J gene: TRBJ1-1; CDR3 protein: ASSLGTGWDTEAF
V gene: TRBV20-1; J gene: TRBJ1-5; CDR3 protein: SARDVGIINQPQH
V gene: TRBV27; J gene: TRBJ1-1; CDR3 protein: ASSFRGTSTEAF
V gene: TRBV2; J gene: TRBJ2-4; CDR3 protein: ASSDPREGLAKNIQY
V gene: TRBV7-3; J gene: TRBJ2-3; CDR3 protein: ASSLMGWGSKDEQY
V gene: TRBV5-1; J gene: TRBJ2-1; CDR3 protein: ASSFSGAYNEQF
V gene: TRBV9; J gene: TRBJ2-3; CDR3 protein: ASSVGLRENENTQY
V gene: TRBV7-9; J gene: TRBJ2-2; CDR3 protein: ASSFLAGPGTGELF
V gene: TRBV6-4; J gene: TRBJ2-1; CDR3 protein: ASSDSGGIGNEQF
V gene: TRBV11-2; J gene: TRBJ2-2; CDR3 protein: ASSLAFGRGDTGELF
V gene: TRBV5-8; J gene: TRBJ1-5; CDR3 protein: ATRRGNNQPQH
V gene: TRBV3-1; J gene: TRBJ2-6; CDR3 protein: ASSQGAGAGANVLT
V gene: TRBV10-3; J gene: TRBJ2-7; CDR3 protein: AISESISGSDEQY
V gene: TRBV2; J gene: TRBJ2-3; CDR3 protein: ASRRGLNTDTQY
V gene: TRBV5-8; J gene: TRBJ1-1; CDR3 protein: ASFYPGRRLTEAL
V gene: TRBV5-4; J gene: TRBJ2-7; CDR3 protein: ASSLSPTEESEQH
V gene: TRBV27; J gene: TRBJ2-6; CDR3 protein: ASRTILAGGFSGANVLT
V gene: TRBV20-1; J gene: TRBJ2-5; CDR3 protein: SALGASGTPRQETQY
V gene: TRBV7-9; J gene: TRBJ1-1; CDR3 protein: ASSLAGLTEAF
V gene: TRBV19; J gene: TRBJ2-2; CDR3 protein: ASSVATGAGELF
V gene: TRBV6-1; J gene: TRBJ1-3; CDR3 protein: ASNKAGGPRIQDTIY
V gene: TRBV5-5; J gene: TRBJ2-7; CDR3 protein: ASAPGLAEPYEQY
V gene: TRBV16; J gene: TRBJ2-3; CDR3 protein: ASSRQGTDTQY
V gene: TRBV5-4; J gene: TRBJ1-6; CDR3 protein: ASSQSSRDNSPLH
V gene: TRBV19; J gene: TRBJ2-5; CDR3 protein: ASSRAGGWQETQY
V gene: TRBV3-1; J gene: TRBJ1-2; CDR3 protein: ASSRERNSRYGYT
V gene: TRBV9; J gene: TRBJ2-7; CDR3 protein: ASSPSSTSLSSSEQY
V gene: TRBV9; J gene: TRBJ2-1; CDR3 protein: ASSVGLASVNEQF
V gene: TRBV5-6; J gene: TRBJ1-2; CDR3 protein: ASLRGRDGYT
V gene: TRBV3-1; J gene: TRBJ2-7; CDR3 protein: ASSQSGQGYEQY
V gene: TRBV30; J gene: TRBJ1-5; CDR3 protein: AWRQDEDQPQH
V gene: TRBV19; J gene: TRBJ1-2; CDR3 protein: ASSGTEYNYGYT
V gene: TRBV29-1; J gene: TRBJ2-3; CDR3 protein: SVSISVGGPQY
V gene: TRBV12-3/TRBV12-4; J gene: TRBJ1-1; CDR3 protein: ASSTLQGFTEAF
V gene: TRBV10-3; J gene: TRBJ1-1; CDR3 protein: AISGSPETEAF
V gene: TRBV5-6; J gene: TRBJ2-2; CDR3 protein: ASSLEDLTLTGELS
V gene: TRBV5-4; J gene: TRBJ2-2; CDR3 protein: ASSRITAELL